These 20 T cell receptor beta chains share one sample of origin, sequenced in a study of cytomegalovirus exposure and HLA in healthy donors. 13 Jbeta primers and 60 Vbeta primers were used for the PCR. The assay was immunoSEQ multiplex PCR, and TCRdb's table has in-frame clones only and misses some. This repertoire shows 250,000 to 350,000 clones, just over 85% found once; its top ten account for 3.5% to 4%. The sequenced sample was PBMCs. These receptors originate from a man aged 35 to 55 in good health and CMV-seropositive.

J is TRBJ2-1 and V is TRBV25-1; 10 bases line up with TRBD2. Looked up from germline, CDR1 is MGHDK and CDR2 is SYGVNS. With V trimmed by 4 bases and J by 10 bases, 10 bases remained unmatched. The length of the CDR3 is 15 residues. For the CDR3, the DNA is TGTGCCAGCAGTGCGCTAGCGGGAGCGTTCCCCGAGCAGTTCTTC. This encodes CASSALAGAFPEQFF.

This chain's CDR3 is CASSATLTGNNEQFF. DNA for the CDR3: TGTGCCAGTAGTGCCACGCTCACAGGGAACAATGAGCAGTTCTTC. J is TRBJ2-1 and V is TRBV19, with a tentative D call TRBD1 (6 bases). The germline CDR1 and CDR2 sequences are LNHDA and SQIVND (reference sequence). V was cut by 5 bases and J by 5 bases, with 16 bases left in between. The CDR3 totals 15 residues.

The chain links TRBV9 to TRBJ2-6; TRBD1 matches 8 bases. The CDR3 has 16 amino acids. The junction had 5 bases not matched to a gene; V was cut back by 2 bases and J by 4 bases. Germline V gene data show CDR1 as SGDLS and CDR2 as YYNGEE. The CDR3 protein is CASSVGQGPGANVLTF. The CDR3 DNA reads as TGTGCCAGCAGCGTCGGACAGGGCCCCGGGGCCAACGTCCTGACTTTC. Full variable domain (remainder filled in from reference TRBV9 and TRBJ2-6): DSGVTQTPKHLITATGQRVTLRCSPRSGDLSVYWYQQSLDQGLQFLIQYYNGEERAKGNILERFSAQQFPDLHSELNLSSLELGDSALYFCASSVGQGPGANVLTFGAGSRLTVL.

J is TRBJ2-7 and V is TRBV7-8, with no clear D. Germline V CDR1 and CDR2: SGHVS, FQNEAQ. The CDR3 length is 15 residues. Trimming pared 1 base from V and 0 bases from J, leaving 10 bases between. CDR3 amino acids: CASSLVALSSYEQYF. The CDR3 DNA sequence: TGTGCCAGCAGCTTAGTAGCTCTTAGCTCCTACGAGCAGTACTTC.

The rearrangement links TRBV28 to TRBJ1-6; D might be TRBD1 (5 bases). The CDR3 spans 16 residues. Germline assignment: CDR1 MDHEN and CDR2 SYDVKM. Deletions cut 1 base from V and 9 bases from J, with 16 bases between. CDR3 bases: TGTGCCAGCAGTTTATTTAGGCCAGGGAATCGTTCACCCCTCCACTTT. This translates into CASSLFRPGNRSPLHF.

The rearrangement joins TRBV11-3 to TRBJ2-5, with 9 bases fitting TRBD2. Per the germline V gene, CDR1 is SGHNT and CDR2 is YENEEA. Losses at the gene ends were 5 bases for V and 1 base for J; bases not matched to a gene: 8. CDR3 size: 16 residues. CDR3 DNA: TGTGCCAGCAGCCAAACTAGCGGGCTGGTCCAAGAGACCCAGTACTTC. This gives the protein CASSQTSGLVQETQYF.

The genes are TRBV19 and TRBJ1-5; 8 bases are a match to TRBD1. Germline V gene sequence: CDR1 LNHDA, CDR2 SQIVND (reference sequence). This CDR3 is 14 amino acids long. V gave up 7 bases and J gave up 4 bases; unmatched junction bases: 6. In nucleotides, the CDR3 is TGTGCCAGTAACACGGGACAGGTTAATCAGCCCCAGCATTTT. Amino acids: CASNTGQVNQPQHF.

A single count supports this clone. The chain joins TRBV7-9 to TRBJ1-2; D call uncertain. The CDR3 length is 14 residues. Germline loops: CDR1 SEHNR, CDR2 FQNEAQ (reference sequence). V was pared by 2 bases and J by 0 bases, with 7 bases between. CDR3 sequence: CASSLTGTNYGYTF. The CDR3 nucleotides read TGTGCCAGCAGCTTAACGGGGACTAACTATGGCTACACCTTC.

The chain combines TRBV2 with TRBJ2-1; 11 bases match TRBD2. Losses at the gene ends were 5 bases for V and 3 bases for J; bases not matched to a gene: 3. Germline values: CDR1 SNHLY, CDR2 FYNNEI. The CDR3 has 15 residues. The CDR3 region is CASSHLAGGYNEQFF. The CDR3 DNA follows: TGTGCCAGCAGTCACCTAGCGGGGGGCTACAATGAGCAGTTCTTC. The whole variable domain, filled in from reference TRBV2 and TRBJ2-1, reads EPEVTQTPSHQVTQMGQEVILRCVPISNHLYFYWYRQILGQKVEFLVSFYNNEISEKSEIFDDQFSVERPDGSNFTLKIRSTKLEDSAMYFCASSHLAGGYNEQFFGPGTRLTVL.

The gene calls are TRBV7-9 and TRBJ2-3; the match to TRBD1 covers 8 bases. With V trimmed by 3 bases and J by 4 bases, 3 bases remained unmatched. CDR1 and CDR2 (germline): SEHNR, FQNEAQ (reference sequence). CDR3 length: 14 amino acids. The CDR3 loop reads CASSFTGGADTQYF. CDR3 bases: TGTGCCAGCAGCTTTACAGGGGGTGCAGATACGCAGTATTTT.

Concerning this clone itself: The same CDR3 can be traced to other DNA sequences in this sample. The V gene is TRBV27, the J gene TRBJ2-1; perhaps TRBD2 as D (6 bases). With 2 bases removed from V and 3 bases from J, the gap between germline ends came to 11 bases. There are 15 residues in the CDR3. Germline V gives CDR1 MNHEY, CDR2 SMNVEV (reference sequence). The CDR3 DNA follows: TGTGCCAGCAGTTTACCGGGACTTGGCTACAATGAGCAGTTCTTC. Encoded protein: CASSLPGLGYNEQFF.

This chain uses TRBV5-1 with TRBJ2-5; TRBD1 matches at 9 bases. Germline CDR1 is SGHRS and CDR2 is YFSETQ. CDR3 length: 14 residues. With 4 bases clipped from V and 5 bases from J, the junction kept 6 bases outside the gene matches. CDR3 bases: TGCGCCAGCAGCCCAGGGACAGGGTGGGAGACCCAGTACTTC. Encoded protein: CASSPGTGWETQYF.

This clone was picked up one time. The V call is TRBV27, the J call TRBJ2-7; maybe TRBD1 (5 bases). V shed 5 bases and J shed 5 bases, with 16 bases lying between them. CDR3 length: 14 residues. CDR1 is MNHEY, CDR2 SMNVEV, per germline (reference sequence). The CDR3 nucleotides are TGTGCCAGCAGTCTGGGGCCCATCGGCGACGAGCAGTACTTC. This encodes CASSLGPIGDEQYF.

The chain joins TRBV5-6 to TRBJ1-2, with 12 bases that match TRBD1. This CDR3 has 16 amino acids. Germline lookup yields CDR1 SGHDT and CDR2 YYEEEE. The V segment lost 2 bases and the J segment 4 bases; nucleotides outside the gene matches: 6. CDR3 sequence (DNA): TGTGCCAGCAGCTTTGGGACAGGGGGCTTCCCCTATGGCTACACCTTC. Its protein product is CASSFGTGGFPYGYTF.

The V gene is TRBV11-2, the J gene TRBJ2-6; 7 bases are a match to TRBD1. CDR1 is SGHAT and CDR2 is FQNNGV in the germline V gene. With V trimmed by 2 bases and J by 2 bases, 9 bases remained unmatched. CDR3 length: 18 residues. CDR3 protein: CASSLPRFDRAGANVLTF. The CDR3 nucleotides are TGTGCCAGCAGCTTACCCAGATTCGACAGGGCTGGGGCCAACGTCCTGACTTTC.

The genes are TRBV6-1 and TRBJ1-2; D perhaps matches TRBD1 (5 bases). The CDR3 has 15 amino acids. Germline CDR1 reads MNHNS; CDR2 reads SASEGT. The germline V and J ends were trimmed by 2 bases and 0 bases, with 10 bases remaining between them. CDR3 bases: TGTGCCAGCAGTGAAACGTGGGGCGCTAACTATGGCTACACCTTC. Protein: CASSETWGANYGYTF.

CDR3 protein: CASSYGTSGKETQYF. Here the CDR3 DNA reads TGTGCCAGCAGTTACGGGACTAGCGGGAAAGAGACCCAGTACTTC. V is TRBV6-6 and J is TRBJ2-5, with 13 bases matching TRBD2. V gave up 2 bases and J gave up 3 bases; unmatched junction bases: 0. The germline CDR1 and CDR2 sequences are MNHNY and SVGAGI (reference sequence). CDR3 length: 15 residues.

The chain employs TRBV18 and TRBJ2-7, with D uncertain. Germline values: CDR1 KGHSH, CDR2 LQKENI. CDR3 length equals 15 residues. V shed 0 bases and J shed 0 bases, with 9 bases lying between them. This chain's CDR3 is CASSPPSLSSYEQYF. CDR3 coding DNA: TGTGCCAGCTCACCACCTTCTTTGTCCTCCTACGAGCAGTACTTC.

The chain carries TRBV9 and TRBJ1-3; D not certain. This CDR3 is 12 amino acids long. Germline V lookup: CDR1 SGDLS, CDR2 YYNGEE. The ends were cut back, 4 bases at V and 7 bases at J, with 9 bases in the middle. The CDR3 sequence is CASSPDGNTIYF. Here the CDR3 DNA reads TGTGCCAGCAGCCCAGACGGGAACACCATATATTTT.

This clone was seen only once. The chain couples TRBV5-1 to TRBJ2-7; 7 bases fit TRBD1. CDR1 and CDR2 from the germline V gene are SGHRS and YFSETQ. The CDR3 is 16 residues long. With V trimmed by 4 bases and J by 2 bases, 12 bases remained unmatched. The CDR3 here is CASSKGQPKGTYEQYF. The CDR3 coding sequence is TGCGCCAGCAGCAAGGGACAGCCCAAGGGAACCTACGAGCAGTACTTC.